What follows are 8 T cell receptor beta chains derived from one specimen sequenced in a study of shared clonotypes between healthy human individuals. This table comes from immunoSEQ multiplex PCR, and its TCRdb copy is limited to in-frame clones, with some not included. The sample comprises hundreds of thousands of clones, roughly 95% of which are singletons, and around 0.11% rests with the top ten. Positive CCR7 selection of CD45RO-negative cells yielded the naive CD8 cells, and terminally differentiated effector memory CD45RA+ cells were excluded. Sequenced material: naive CD8+ T cells sorted from blood. The source is a woman in her 30s in good health.

CDR3 sequence: CASRGQGLYEQYF. The CDR3 nucleotides are TGTGCCAGCAGGGGACAGGGACTTTACGAGCAGTACTTC. The gene calls are TRBV5-4 and TRBJ2-7, with 9 positions matching TRBD1. The CDR3 length is 13 residues. V shed 5 bases and J 4 bases; nucleotides not matched to a gene: 4. Germline V gives CDR1 SGHNT, CDR2 YYREEE (reference sequence).

The rearrangement joins TRBV30 to TRBJ2-2; D is ambiguous. Trimming pared 3 bases from V and 1 base from J, leaving 12 bases between. Germline values: CDR1 GTSNPN, CDR2 SVGIG (reference sequence). The CDR3 runs 15 residues. Here the CDR3 reads CAWRPGPMNTGELFF. CDR3 bases: TGTGCCTGGAGGCCTGGGCCTATGAACACCGGGGAGCTGTTTTTT.

The chain joins TRBV11-2 to TRBJ2-1; D remains unclear. Per the germline V gene, CDR1 is SGHAT and CDR2 is FQNNGV. Trimming removed 4 bases from V and 4 bases from J, with 14 bases in between. The CDR3 extends over 15 amino acids. The CDR3 protein is CASSSDLVSYNEQFF. The DNA of the CDR3 is TGTGCCAGCAGCTCCGACCTAGTGAGTTACAATGAGCAGTTCTTC. The whole variable domain, filled in from reference TRBV11-2 and TRBJ2-1, reads EAGVAQSPRYKIIEKRQSVAFWCNPISGHATLYWYQQILGQGPKLLIQFQNNGVVDDSQLPKDRFSAERLKGVDSTLKIQPAKLEDSAVYLCASSSDLVSYNEQFFGPGTRLTVL.

This clone was observed a handful of times. The V gene is TRBV2, the J gene TRBJ2-3, with unresolved D. V was pared by 0 bases and J by 3 bases, with 1 base between. The CDR3 sequence is 12 residues long. Germline values: CDR1 SNHLY, CDR2 FYNNEI. CDR3 region: CASSEATDTQYF. The CDR3 nucleotides are TGTGCCAGCAGTGAAGCTACAGATACGCAGTATTTT.

CDR3: CASSYSGPTYEQYF. CDR3 coding DNA: TGTGCCAGCAGTTATAGCGGGCCCACCTACGAGCAGTACTTC. The chain links TRBV6-6 to TRBJ2-7; 7 bases are shared with TRBD2. The CDR3 loop spans 14 amino acids. V lost 3 bases, J lost 2 bases, and 4 bases stayed unmatched. Germline V CDR1 and CDR2: MNHNY, SVGAGI (reference sequence).

This clone was seen a single time. The chain carries TRBV5-5 and TRBJ2-5; 8 bases fit TRBD2. The ends lost 4 bases at V and 1 base at J; junction bases unmatched: 3. Germline V gene lookup returns CDR1 SGHKS and CDR2 YYEKEE (reference sequence). The CDR3 covers 14 residues. CDR3 region: CASSPGTSQETQYF. The DNA of the CDR3 is TGTGCCAGCAGCCCGGGGACTAGCCAAGAGACCCAGTACTTC. Using reference TRBV5-5 and TRBJ2-5 for the parts outside the CDR3, the full variable domain is DAGVTQSPTHLIKTRGQQVTLRCSPISGHKSVSWYQQVLGQGPQFIFQYYEKEERGRGNFPDRFSARQFPNYSSELNVNALLLGDSALYLCASSPGTSQETQYFGPGTRLLVL.

V usage is TRBV4-1 and J usage is TRBJ2-2; a possible D gene is TRBD2 (6 bases). CDR1 MGHRA and CDR2 YSYEKL come from the germline V gene. V lost 5 bases to trimming and J lost 5 bases, with 15 bases between them. This CDR3 region has 15 residues. Written as DNA, the CDR3 is TGCGCCAGCAGCGCGGGGTCGGGTAGGACCGGGGAGCTGTTTTTT. It translates to CASSAGSGRTGELFF.

The V and J genes are TRBV5-1 and TRBJ1-3, with D possibly being TRBD1 (5 bases). Trimming shortened V by 5 bases and J by 4 bases, and 19 bases separated the two germline ends. CDR3 length: 16 amino acids. Germline assignment: CDR1 SGHRS and CDR2 YFSETQ. The CDR3 is CASSSDPLGTGNTIYF. Here the CDR3 DNA reads TGCGCCAGCAGTTCTGATCCCCTAGGGACCGGAAACACCATATATTTT. Full variable domain (remainder filled in from reference TRBV5-1 and TRBJ1-3): KAGVTQTPRYLIKTRGQQVTLSCSPISGHRSVSWYQQTPGQGLQFLFEYFSETQRNKGNFPGRFSGRQFSNSRSEMNVSTLELGDSALYLCASSSDPLGTGNTIYFGEGSWLTVV.